Below, 31 T cell receptor beta chains from the same sample are listed, as sequenced in a study of blood T cell repertoires in COVID-19. TCRdb keeps only in-frame clones here, not all; method: immunoSEQ multiplex PCR. The sample contains 350,000 to 450,000 clones, 75% to 90% of which appear only once. Sequencing was performed on peripheral blood. The receptor source for this set is a woman between 40 and 50 years old with COVID-19, enrolled during active disease.

This clone was observed a single time. The same CDR3 arises from other DNA sequences in this sample as well. The J gene is TRBJ1-3, the V gene TRBV29-1; TRBD1 agrees at 7 bases. Germline V gives CDR1 SQVTM, CDR2 ANQGSEA. This CDR3 contains 13 residues. After removal of 6 bases from V and 0 bases from J, the junction contained 2 bases not matched to a gene. CDR3: CSVGDSSGNTIYF. CDR3 nucleotide sequence: TGCAGCGTAGGGGACAGCTCTGGAAACACCATATATTTT.

The chain has TRBV2 and TRBJ1-5, with D perhaps TRBD1 (6 bases). V was pared by 3 bases and J by 9 bases, with 18 bases between. From germline, CDR1 is SNHLY and CDR2 FYNNEI. The CDR3 consists of 15 residues. For the CDR3, the DNA is TGTGCCAGCAGTGACGGGGGGCAGTTGGGATTGCCCCAGCATTTT. Amino acid sequence: CASSDGGQLGLPQHF.

This clone was picked up one time. The J gene is TRBJ1-1, the V gene TRBV6-5; maybe TRBD1 (5 bases). V was clipped by 6 bases and J by 8 bases, with 16 bases between them. The CDR3 runs to 13 residues. Germline V CDR1 and CDR2: MNHEY, SVGAGI. The chain's CDR3 is CASRQSGRGEAFF. DNA for the CDR3: TGTGCCAGCAGGCAATCAGGACGGGGGGAAGCTTTCTTT.

The V gene is TRBV2, the J gene TRBJ2-6; D call uncertain. Deletions cut 3 bases from V and 0 bases from J, with 12 bases between. The CDR3 consists of 17 residues. The germline V gene has CDR1 SNHLY and CDR2 FYNNEI. In nucleotides, the CDR3 is TGTGCCAGCAGTGAGGCCAGGCCGAGCTCTGGGGCCAACGTCCTGACTTTC. This encodes CASSEARPSSGANVLTF. The whole variable domain, filled in from reference TRBV2 and TRBJ2-6, reads EPEVTQTPSHQVTQMGQEVILRCVPISNHLYFYWYRQILGQKVEFLVSFYNNEISEKSEIFDDQFSVERPDGSNFTLKIRSTKLEDSAMYFCASSEARPSSGANVLTFGAGSRLTVL.

The V call is TRBV10-3, the J call TRBJ1-4, with 9 bases fitting TRBD1. The CDR3 covers 17 residues. V dropped 0 bases and J dropped 6; count of bases not matched to a gene: 8. In germline, CDR1 is ENHRY, CDR2 SYGVKD. The DNA of the CDR3 is TGTGCCATCAGTGAGTCGACCGGGACAGGGTATTATGAAAAACTGTTTTTT. Translating it yields CAISESTGTGYYEKLFF.

This clone was observed once. The V call is TRBV6-5, the J call TRBJ1-1; 9 bases fit TRBD1. Germline V gene sequence: CDR1 MNHEY, CDR2 SVGAGI. The ends lost 4 bases at V and 1 base at J; junction bases unmatched: 1. The CDR3 runs 14 residues. The CDR3 region is CASSWDRENTEAFF. In DNA, the CDR3 is TGTGCCAGCAGTTGGGACAGGGAGAACACTGAAGCTTTCTTT.

The chain uses TRBV27 and TRBJ2-7, with 8 bases fitting TRBD1. Germline assignment: CDR1 MNHEY and CDR2 SMNVEV (reference sequence). This CDR3 is 14 amino acids long. The V and J ends lost 6 bases and 2 bases, in that order; junction bases with no gene match: 6. Here the CDR3 reads CASSLTGEPYEQYF. The DNA for the CDR3 is TGTGCCAGCAGCCTGACAGGGGAGCCCTACGAGCAGTACTTC.

The chain is built from TRBV19 and TRBJ2-2; 10 bases are a match to TRBD2. The germline V gene has CDR1 LNHDA and CDR2 SQIVND (reference sequence). V lost 5 bases, J lost 0 bases, and 12 bases stayed unmatched. CDR3 size: 19 residues. CDR3 sequence reads: CASSATGTSAFANTGELFF. DNA of the CDR3: TGTGCCAGTAGTGCGACCGGGACTAGCGCCTTCGCGAACACCGGGGAGCTGTTTTTT.

This clone was detected once. The V and J genes are TRBV5-1 and TRBJ2-3; no clear D. The CDR3 spans 18 residues. V lost 0 bases to trimming and J lost 0 bases, with 17 bases between them. Germline values: CDR1 SGHRS, CDR2 YFSETQ. CDR3 DNA: TGCGCCAGCAGCTTGGGACTCCTCCCGAGAGCTAGCACAGATACGCAGTATTTT. Protein: CASSLGLLPRASTDTQYF.

Concerning this clone itself: The same CDR3 arises from other DNA sequences in this sample as well. The chain has TRBV5-1 and TRBJ2-2; unclear D gene. The V end was cut by 0 bases, the J end by 1 base, with 7 bases between. The germline CDR1 and CDR2 sequences are SGHRS and YFSETQ. CDR3 length: 15 residues. CDR3 nucleotide sequence: TGCGCCAGCAGCTTGGCGTCAGGGAACACCGGGGAGCTGTTTTTT. Protein sequence: CASSLASGNTGELFF.

The CDR3 nucleotides read TGTGCCTGGAGTGGCGGGTTTAATGGCAATCAGCCCCAGCATTTT. This gives the protein CAWSGGFNGNQPQHF. The rearrangement links TRBV30 to TRBJ1-5, with D hard to call. V was pared by 1 base and J by 2 bases, with 12 bases between. The CDR3 is 15 residues long. Germline values: CDR1 GTSNPN, CDR2 SVGIG (reference sequence).

J is TRBJ2-5 and V is TRBV4-2; D unclear. Germline V gene sequence: CDR1 LGHNA, CDR2 YNFKEQ. The V end was cut by 1 base, the J end by 4 bases, with 7 bases between. The CDR3 has 13 residues. The CDR3 region has the DNA TGTGCCAGCAGCCAAGGTTTCTTAGAGACCCAGTACTTC. Encoded protein: CASSQGFLETQYF.

The V gene is TRBV28, the J gene TRBJ1-1, with unresolved D. From germline, CDR1 is MDHEN and CDR2 SYDVKM. Between the trimmed V and J ends, which lost 3 bases and 4 bases, there was a span of 12 bases. The CDR3 has 14 amino acids. CDR3 protein: CASSFRARGTEAFF. The DNA for the CDR3 is TGTGCCAGCAGTTTCCGGGCGCGGGGCACTGAAGCTTTCTTT.

This clone was counted a single time. The chain carries TRBV18 and TRBJ1-2; D possibly corresponds to TRBD1 (6 bases). This CDR3 region has 16 residues. Trimming removed 0 bases from V and 2 bases from J, with 13 bases in between. The germline V gene encodes CDR1 KGHSH and CDR2 LQKENI. CDR3 in DNA: TGTGCCAGCTCACCACCGACCGGGACAACCAACTATGGCTACACCTTC. As protein: CASSPPTGTTNYGYTF.

This chain joins TRBV7-2 and TRBJ1-3, with D possibly TRBD1 on 5 matching bases. V lost 4 bases and J lost 4, with 20 bases in between. CDR3 size: 17 residues. CDR1 and CDR2 (germline): SGHTA, FQGNSA. CDR3 loop: CASSYHSQGLGGNTIYF. For the CDR3, the DNA is TGTGCCAGCAGCTATCACTCCCAGGGATTAGGGGGAAACACCATATATTTT.

This clone was counted once. The chain recombines TRBV7-2 with TRBJ1-4; 7 nucleotides match TRBD1. The germline gives CDR1 SGHTA, CDR2 FQGNSA. V lost 5 bases to trimming and J lost 6 bases; unmatched junction nucleotides: 12. This CDR3 spans 16 amino acids. The chain's CDR3 is CASSHPRDRVDEKLFF. CDR3 bases: TGTGCCAGCAGCCATCCCCGTGACAGGGTGGATGAAAAACTGTTTTTT.

The chain recombines TRBV11-3 with TRBJ2-7, with D maybe TRBD2 (6 bases). Looked up from germline, CDR1 is SGHNT and CDR2 is YENEEA. This CDR3 is built from 13 residues. V lost 0 bases to trimming and J lost 6 bases, with 9 bases between them. CDR3 coding DNA: TGTGCCAGCAGCTTAGATGGGGGGAGCGAGCAGTACTTC. Translated: CASSLDGGSEQYF.

The V gene is TRBV3-1 (or the pseudogene TRBV3-2), the J gene TRBJ2-1; D is uncertain. The CDR3 is 15 residues long. Germline V gene lookup returns CDR1 LGHDT and CDR2 YNNKEL (reference sequence). Trimming cost V 4 bases and J 0 bases, with 10 bases left between them. The CDR3 nucleotides are TGTGCCAGCAGCCCGCTCTTGAGCTCCTACAATGAGCAGTTCTTC. The encoded protein is CASSPLLSSYNEQFF.

Worth noting for this clone: Other DNA variants within this sample encode the same CDR3. The chain has TRBV28 and TRBJ2-5; 8 nucleotides agree with TRBD1. Germline assignment: CDR1 MDHEN and CDR2 SYDVKM. With V trimmed by 3 bases and J by 4 bases, 4 bases remained unmatched. This CDR3 has 14 residues. The CDR3 bases are TGTGCCAGCAGTTTGGACAGGGTTCTAGAGACCCAGTACTTC. It codes for CASSLDRVLETQYF.

This chain joins TRBV9 and TRBJ2-1; 9 positions agree with TRBD1. CDR3 length: 15 amino acids. Germline CDR1 and CDR2: SGDLS and YYNGEE. V was pared by 2 bases and J by 3 bases, with 3 bases of the junction left unmatched. CDR3 residues: CASSVGTGSYNEQFF. The DNA for the CDR3 is TGTGCCAGCAGCGTCGGGACAGGGAGCTACAATGAGCAGTTCTTC.

The chain couples TRBV5-1 to TRBJ2-7; a weak D match, TRBD1 (6 bases). Trimming pared 5 bases from V and 6 bases from J, leaving 18 bases between. Per germline, CDR1 SGHRS and CDR2 YFSETQ. This CDR3 contains 14 residues. CDR3 residues: CASRSQGVPGEQYF. The CDR3 DNA reads as TGCGCCAGCAGATCACAGGGCGTTCCGGGCGAGCAGTACTTC. The complete variable domain, with remaining parts taken from reference TRBV5-1 and TRBJ2-7, reads KAGVTQTPRYLIKTRGQQVTLSCSPISGHRSVSWYQQTPGQGLQFLFEYFSETQRNKGNFPGRFSGRQFSNSRSEMNVSTLELGDSALYLCASRSQGVPGEQYFGPGTRLTVT.

V is TRBV15 and J is TRBJ1-2; 8 nucleotides match TRBD1. The V and J ends lost 0 bases and 6 bases, in that order; junction bases with no gene match: 9. There are 16 residues in the CDR3. The germline V gene encodes CDR1 LNHNV and CDR2 YYDKDF (reference sequence). CDR3 amino acids: CATSRDRGQAADGYTF. The CDR3 region has the DNA TGTGCCACCAGCAGAGATCGGGGACAGGCGGCAGATGGCTACACCTTC.

The chain uses TRBV6-6 and TRBJ2-7; 8 positions agree with TRBD2. Unmatched junction bases numbered 2, after V lost 4 bases and J lost 0 bases. Germline V gives CDR1 MNHNY, CDR2 SVGAGI (reference sequence). The CDR3 has 14 amino acids. The CDR3, as DNA: TGTGCCAGCAGTTGGCGGGAGGACTCCTACGAGCAGTACTTC. It codes for CASSWREDSYEQYF.

V and J are TRBV11-2 and TRBJ1-2, with TRBD1 as a possible D gene (6 bases). Germline CDR1 SGHAT, CDR2 FQNNGV. The CDR3 is 16 amino acids. V shed 0 bases and J shed 5 bases, with 16 bases lying between them. In nucleotides, the CDR3 is TGTGCCAGCAGCTTAGATCCCCGGGACACCGGGTATGGCTACACCTTC. Its translation: CASSLDPRDTGYGYTF.

The gene calls are TRBV6-2 or TRBV6-3 and TRBJ2-3; weak D call: TRBD1 (5 bases). Trimming pared 2 bases from V and 0 bases from J, leaving 9 bases between. The CDR3 length is 15 residues. CDR1 and CDR2 from the germline V gene are MNHEY and SVGEGT. CDR3 bases: TGTGCCAGCAGTTACGGGGCGGACAGCACAGATACGCAGTATTTT. Its protein is CASSYGADSTDTQYF.

The rearrangement joins TRBV19 to TRBJ1-5, with 7 nucleotides matching TRBD1. Germline V CDR1 and CDR2: LNHDA, SQIVND (reference sequence). After removal of 1 base from V and 4 bases from J, the junction contained 4 bases not matched to a gene. The CDR3 covers 15 residues. The CDR3 DNA sequence: TGTGCCAGTAGTATAGTAGAACAGGGGAATCAGCCCCAGCATTTT. Translating gives CASSIVEQGNQPQHF.

The chain couples TRBV18 to TRBJ2-3; D gene uncertain. CDR3 length equals 14 residues. Germline loops: CDR1 KGHSH, CDR2 LQKENI. V was pared by 4 bases and J by 10 bases, with 18 bases between. The CDR3 DNA follows: TGTGCCAGCTCACAGGAAAAACAGCCTTCCTCGCAGTATTTT. Protein product: CASSQEKQPSSQYF.

The chain recombines TRBV19 with TRBJ1-6; no firm D call. Trimming stripped 6 bases from V and 7 bases from J, with 13 bases between. Germline values: CDR1 LNHDA, CDR2 SQIVND (reference sequence). The CDR3 spans 14 residues. CDR3 sequence (DNA): TGTGCCAGTAGGAGAGATTCGGGAAATTCACCCCTCCACTTT. Translating it yields CASRRDSGNSPLHF. Supplemented by reference TRBV19 and TRBJ1-6, the full variable domain reads DGGITQSPKYLFRKEGQNVTLSCEQNLNHDAMYWYRQDPGQGLRLIYYSQIVNDFQKGDIAEGYSVSREKKESFPLTVTSAQKNPTAFYLCASRRDSGNSPLHFGNGTRLTVT.

The chain joins TRBV4-3 to TRBJ1-3, with D possibly TRBD1 on 5 matching bases. Germline V gives CDR1 LGHNA, CDR2 YSLEER. Between the trimmed V and J ends, which lost 0 bases and 8 bases, there was a span of 8 bases. The CDR3 is 13 residues long. The CDR3 coding sequence is TGCGCCAGCAGCCAAGATCGGGGGTACACCATATATTTT. Its protein is CASSQDRGYTIYF.

The chain recombines TRBV28 with TRBJ2-1, with 8 positions matching TRBD1. The CDR3 contains 16 residues. With 2 bases clipped from V and 4 bases from J, the junction kept 7 bases outside the gene matches. Germline CDR1 reads MDHEN; CDR2 reads SYDVKM. Here the CDR3 reads CASSLAGTGSYNEQFF. The CDR3 region has the DNA TGTGCCAGCAGTTTAGCCGGGACAGGATCTTACAATGAGCAGTTCTTC.

This rearrangement joins TRBV10-3 to TRBJ1-3; tentatively, D is TRBD1 (6 bases). Germline loops: CDR1 ENHRY, CDR2 SYGVKD. Trimming took 9 bases from V and 4 from J, leaving 19 bases between them. CDR3 size: 15 residues. CDR3 sequence reads: CAIGGGGAPGNTIYF. The DNA of the CDR3 is TGTGCCATAGGAGGCGGGGGGGCGCCGGGAAACACCATATATTTT.